The 5 T cell receptor beta chains presented below share a single source sample, sequenced in a study of T cells in localized non-small cell lung cancer. Data came from immunoSEQ multiplex PCR; TCRdb stores just in-frame clones and leaves some out. The sample gives around 5,700 clones, under 40% of which show up once; 8.2% is in the top ten. Material: lung tumor tissue, obtained before any cancer treatment. Source of these receptors: a male donor aged 60 or over with stage I squamous cell lung carcinoma.

This clone was counted between two and nine times. The chain uses TRBV6-8 and TRBJ2-5; D perhaps matches TRBD2 (5 bases). Germline values: CDR1 MNHGY, CDR2 SAAAGT. Trimming left V 6 bases short and J 5 bases short, with 19 bases between. The CDR3 is 15 residues long. For the CDR3, the DNA is TGTGCCAGCAGCCGCACTTCCGGGCGGGCGGAGACCCAGTACTTC. This sequence encodes CASSRTSGRAETQYF.

V and J are TRBV9 and TRBJ1-3; D is uncertain. Germline CDR1 is SGDLS and CDR2 is YYNGEE. This CDR3 is built from 13 residues. V was cut by 5 bases and J by 9 bases, with 15 bases left in between. CDR3 sequence reads: CASSDSALRTIYF. CDR3 DNA: TGTGCCAGCAGTGATAGCGCCCTCCGCACCATATATTTT.

CDR3: CASRKTWGAEQFF. The DNA for the CDR3 is TGTGCCAGCAGGAAGACGTGGGGCGCTGAGCAGTTCTTC. This rearrangement joins TRBV28 to TRBJ2-1; TRBD1 is a possible D gene (5 bases). The V and J ends lost 6 bases and 9 bases respectively, with 15 bases between them. This CDR3 has 13 residues. Germline-derived CDR1 and CDR2 are MDHEN and SYDVKM.

This clone is labeled medium-sized. This sequence joins TRBV11-3 and TRBJ2-1; D possibly corresponds to TRBD2 (5 bases). CDR1 and CDR2 from the germline V gene are SGHNT and YENEEA. CDR3 length equals 15 residues. V lost 5 bases to trimming and J lost 1 base, with 12 bases between them. In DNA, the CDR3 is TGTGCCAGCAGCCCCCAAACGGGATCCTACAATGAGCAGTTCTTC. Translating it yields CASSPQTGSYNEQFF.

The rearrangement links TRBV11-3 to TRBJ1-1; D is undetermined. This CDR3 is built from 16 residues. Germline lookup yields CDR1 SGHNT and CDR2 YENEEA. Trimming shortened V by 5 bases and J by 1 base, and 17 bases separated the two germline ends. The CDR3 sequence is CASSQIPPAGNTEAFF. The CDR3 region has the DNA TGTGCCAGCAGCCAAATACCGCCCGCGGGGAACACTGAAGCTTTCTTT.